The clone carrying this T cell receptor (beta chain) was detected ten times or more. Its antigen remains unknown. The yield of each sequencing run was over 160 million TCR-beta sequences from 15-18 subjects. From the 5' RACE reads, TCRdb called clonotypes with MiXCR, one entry per CDR3 protein. The sample has about 82,000 distinct CDR3 sequences; 2.6% are singletons. The V segment lost 6 bases and the J segment 7 bases; nucleotides outside the gene matches: 6. Per germline, CDR1 DFQATT and CDR2 SNEGSKA (reference sequence). The CDR3 length is 12 residues. The data belong to a study of neurological immune-mediated disorders. General study results and limits: The repertoires of 18 of 34 multiple sclerosis patients were placed by phylogenetic grouping in a single related-CDR3 cluster, which may be a signature.

V and J are TRBV20-1 and TRBJ1-5; 7 bases match TRBD1. The TCR was taken from a woman younger than 45 with multiple sclerosis. Sequencing was done on a sample of PBMCs. The DNA of the CDR3 is TGCAGTGCAGTACAGGGGAGGCAGCCCCAGCATTTT. Amino acids: CSAVQGRQPQHF.